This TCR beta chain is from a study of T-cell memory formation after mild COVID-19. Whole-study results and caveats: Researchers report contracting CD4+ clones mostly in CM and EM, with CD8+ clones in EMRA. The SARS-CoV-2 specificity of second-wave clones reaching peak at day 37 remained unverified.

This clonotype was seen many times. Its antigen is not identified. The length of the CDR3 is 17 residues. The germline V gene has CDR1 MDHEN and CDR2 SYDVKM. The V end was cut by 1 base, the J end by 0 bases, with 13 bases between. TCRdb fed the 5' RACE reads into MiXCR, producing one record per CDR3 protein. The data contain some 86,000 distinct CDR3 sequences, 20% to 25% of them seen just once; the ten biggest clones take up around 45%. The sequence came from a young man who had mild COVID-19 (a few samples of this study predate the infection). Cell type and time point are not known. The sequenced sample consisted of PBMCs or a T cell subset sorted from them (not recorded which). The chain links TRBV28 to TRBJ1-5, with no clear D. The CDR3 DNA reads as TGTGCCAGCAGTTTATTCGGCCAGGACCTTAGCAATCAGCCCCAGCATTTT. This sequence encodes CASSLFGQDLSNQPQHF.